Following are 29 T cell receptor beta chains from one sample sequenced in a study of response to subunit inactivated influenza vaccine. One entry per CDR3 protein, called by TCRdb with MiXCR from the RT-PCR reads. The table records some 600,000 distinct CDR3 sequences, 14% of them present only once. This sample comprised PBMCs from blood, obtained around two weeks before vaccination. Source of these receptors: a man in his fifties or sixties who received an inactivated influenza vaccine.

The CDR3 here is CASSDGQEIQETQYF. CDR3 bases: TGTGCCAGCAGTGACGGACAGGAGATACAAGAGACCCAGTACTTC. This chain uses TRBV25-1 with TRBJ2-5; the match to TRBD1 covers 7 bases. Germline assignment: CDR1 MGHDK and CDR2 SYGVNS. Losses at the gene ends were 3 bases for V and 2 bases for J; bases not matched to a gene: 6. CDR3 length equals 15 residues.

This clonotype has more than one count but fewer than ten. This chain connects TRBV12-3 or TRBV12-4 to TRBJ1-1; D gene ambiguous. The V end was cut by 2 bases, the J end by 8 bases, with 12 bases between. This CDR3 is built from 13 residues. The CDR3 DNA follows: TGTGCCAGCAGTTTATACGGTAGAGGGGAAGCTTTCTTT. Translating gives CASSLYGRGEAFF.

This sequence joins TRBV11-1 and TRBJ2-5; 11 bases match TRBD2. This CDR3 has 16 residues. From germline, CDR1 is SGHAT and CDR2 FQDESV (reference sequence). J gave up 2 bases and V 3 bases, and 5 bases lay outside the gene matches. The CDR3 protein is CASSLTSGVKQETQYF. CDR3 nucleotide sequence: TGTGCCAGCAGCTTGACTAGCGGGGTGAAGCAAGAGACCCAGTACTTC.

The chain couples TRBV29-1 to TRBJ2-2; D remains unclear. The CDR3 sequence is 12 residues long. Trimming stripped 6 bases from V and 1 base from J, with 6 bases between. Germline loops: CDR1 SQVTM, CDR2 ANQGSEA. The CDR3, as DNA: TGCAGCGTCCTGCGGAACACCGGGGAGCTGTTTTTT. Protein sequence: CSVLRNTGELFF.

This rearrangement joins TRBV4-1 to TRBJ1-1; D not resolved. Germline V lookup: CDR1 MGHRA, CDR2 YSYEKL. V was clipped by 7 bases and J by 2 bases, with 14 bases between them. The CDR3 extends over 14 amino acids. Here the CDR3 DNA reads TGCGCCAGCACCCTGTCGCCGTTTAACACTGAAGCTTTCTTT. Its protein product is CASTLSPFNTEAFF.

This clonotype was counted at least ten times. The CDR3 region has the DNA TGTGCCAGCAATCAGGGGGCGGTGGGAAAAAACATTCAGTACTTC. Amino acid sequence: CASNQGAVGKNIQYF. This chain links TRBV2 with TRBJ2-4; 8 nucleotides align to TRBD1. The CDR3 runs to 15 residues. V lost 7 bases and J lost 4; bases outside the gene matches: 9. CDR1 and CDR2 from the germline V gene are SNHLY and FYNNEI.

This clonotype was seen more than once but under ten times. J is TRBJ1-3 and V is TRBV11-2; 7 bases line up with TRBD1. V lost 5 bases and J lost 7; bases outside the gene matches: 8. The germline gives CDR1 SGHAT, CDR2 FQNNGV. This CDR3 contains 14 residues. CDR3 sequence: CASSQGTVRNTIYF. In DNA form, the CDR3 reads TGTGCCAGCAGCCAAGGGACAGTCCGGAACACCATATATTTT.

This clonotype was seen a handful of times. The chain carries TRBV27 and TRBJ1-2, with TRBD1 as a possible D gene (5 bases). V lost 5 bases, J lost 2 bases, and 21 bases lay in between. Germline V CDR1 and CDR2: MNHEY, SMNVEV (reference sequence). The CDR3 length is 17 residues. CDR3 sequence reads: CASSALGRGSFNYGYTF. The DNA for the CDR3 is TGTGCCAGCAGTGCACTCGGCCGGGGGTCGTTCAACTATGGCTACACCTTC.

This clonotype has a handful of counts. The V call is TRBV5-1, the J call TRBJ2-6; the D is unclear. The germline CDR1 and CDR2 sequences are SGHRS and YFSETQ. V lost 2 bases, J lost 4 bases, and 7 bases lay in between. The CDR3 is made up of 14 amino acids. The CDR3 nucleotides are TGCGCCAGCAGCTTCCCCCCGGGGGCCAACGTCCTGACTTTC. Its translation: CASSFPPGANVLTF.

There are a few counts of this clonotype. This chain joins TRBV29-1 and TRBJ2-1; TRBD2 aligns across 7 bases. V trimming: 3 bases; J trimming: 9 bases; junction bases outside the gene matches: 11. The germline gives CDR1 SQVTM, CDR2 ANQGSEA. This CDR3 region has 14 residues. This CDR3 is CSVDLASGRSEQFF. As DNA, the CDR3 is TGCAGCGTTGACTTGGCTAGCGGACGTAGTGAGCAGTTCTTC.

This clonotype was recorded at least ten times. The chain employs TRBV29-1 and TRBJ2-5; unclear D gene. The V end lost 4 bases, the J end lost 2 bases, and 14 bases lay between the germline ends. The germline V gene has CDR1 SQVTM and CDR2 ANQGSEA. This CDR3 region has 14 residues. The CDR3 reads CSVGSKGRQETQYF. DNA for the CDR3: TGCAGCGTTGGGTCTAAGGGCAGACAAGAGACCCAGTACTTC.

The chain couples TRBV5-1 to TRBJ1-2, with D possibly being TRBD1 (6 bases). This CDR3 is built from 12 residues. V lost 3 bases to trimming and J lost 7 bases, with 10 bases between them. Germline V gives CDR1 SGHRS, CDR2 YFSETQ. DNA of the CDR3: TGCGCCAGCAGCTCTAGGGGGGCTGGCTACACCTTC. It is translated as CASSSRGAGYTF.

This chain connects TRBV7-9 to TRBJ2-3, with D maybe TRBD1 (6 bases). The CDR3 contains 15 residues. Germline V gene sequence: CDR1 SEHNR, CDR2 FQNEAQ (reference sequence). Trimming stripped 5 bases from V and 4 bases from J, with 16 bases between. The CDR3 DNA reads as TGTGCCAGCAGCCGGAGACAGGCGACTTCAGATACGCAGTATTTT. Its translation: CASSRRQATSDTQYF.

This chain joins TRBV28 and TRBJ2-7; the match to TRBD2 covers 8 bases. CDR3 size: 14 residues. Germline V gene lookup returns CDR1 MDHEN and CDR2 SYDVKM. Trimming cost V 4 bases and J 2 bases; bases outside gene matches: 4. This CDR3 is CASSSSGPTYEQYF. The CDR3 DNA follows: TGTGCCAGCAGTTCTAGCGGGCCTACCTACGAGCAGTACTTC.

This clonotype was observed a handful of times. The chain combines TRBV7-8 with TRBJ2-1, with D perhaps TRBD1 or TRBD2 (5 bases each). CDR3 size: 15 residues. V was trimmed by 5 bases and J by 5 bases, leaving 16 bases between them. The germline V gene encodes CDR1 SGHVS and CDR2 FQNEAQ. DNA of the CDR3: TGTGCCAGCAGCCCCCGGGTGGGGGTAAACAATGAGCAGTTCTTC. Amino acid sequence: CASSPRVGVNNEQFF.

The genes are TRBV24-1 and TRBJ1-5; TRBD1 might be the D (5 bases). This CDR3 has 14 residues. The germline V and J ends were trimmed by 3 bases and 11 bases, with 16 bases remaining between them. Germline lookup yields CDR1 KGHDR and CDR2 SFDVKD. This chain's CDR3 is CATSDPLSGLSQHF. In nucleotides, the CDR3 is TGTGCCACCAGTGATCCCCTATCAGGGCTTTCCCAGCATTTT.

This clonotype was detected a few times. The CDR3 DNA reads as TGTGCCAGCAGTTACGATCCAGGGTTTAATGGCTACACCTTC. Its translation is CASSYDPGFNGYTF. The V call is TRBV6-5, the J call TRBJ1-2; a possible D gene is TRBD1 (5 bases). The CDR3 has 14 residues. The germline V gene encodes CDR1 MNHEY and CDR2 SVGAGI. Trimming removed 2 bases from V and 6 bases from J, with 13 bases in between.

V gene TRBV18 combines with J gene TRBJ2-1; 10 bases fit TRBD1. The V segment lost 2 bases and the J segment 7 bases; nucleotides outside the gene matches: 2. The germline V gene encodes CDR1 KGHSH and CDR2 LQKENI. The CDR3 totals 14 residues. This CDR3 is CASSPRQGANEQFF. The DNA for the CDR3 is TGTGCCAGCTCACCAAGACAGGGGGCGAATGAGCAGTTCTTC.

V is TRBV19 and J is TRBJ2-1; 11 positions agree with TRBD1. The CDR3 loop spans 16 amino acids. Trimming cost V 8 bases and J 4 bases; bases outside gene matches: 10. Germline V lookup: CDR1 LNHDA, CDR2 SQIVND (reference sequence). CDR3 region: CASGKPGTGGYNEQFF. The DNA for the CDR3 is TGTGCCAGTGGCAAGCCCGGGACAGGGGGGTACAATGAGCAGTTCTTC.

In this sample, this clonotype turned up a few times. V usage is TRBV5-6 and J usage is TRBJ1-1, with a tentative D call TRBD1 (6 bases). The CDR3 has 16 amino acids. V was cut by 2 bases and J by 0 bases, with 14 bases left in between. CDR1 and CDR2 (germline): SGHDT, YYEEEE. The CDR3 is CASSLARGPMNTEAFF. In DNA form, the CDR3 reads TGTGCCAGCAGCTTAGCCAGGGGCCCAATGAACACTGAAGCTTTCTTT. Together with reference TRBV5-6 and TRBJ1-1, the CDR3 gives the full variable domain: DAGVTQSPTHLIKTRGQQVTLRCSPKSGHDTVSWYQQALGQGPQFIFQYYEEEERQRGNFPDRFSGHQFPNYSSELNVNALLLGDSALYLCASSLARGPMNTEAFFGQGTRLTVV.

Ten or more counts support this clonotype. Sequence at one end of the junction differs from germline and may be a read error. CDR3 loop: CVSSYQLATSTDTQYF. The DNA of the CDR3 is TGTGTCAGCAGTTATCAACTGGCGACTAGCACAGATACGCAGTATTTT. V is TRBV6-5 and J is TRBJ2-3; no clear D. Per the germline V gene, CDR1 is MNHEY and CDR2 is SVGAGI. This CDR3 spans 16 amino acids.

The chain couples TRBV6-1 to TRBJ1-4, with D maybe TRBD1 (6 bases). The CDR3 is made up of 16 amino acids. The germline V and J ends were trimmed by 3 bases and 5 bases, with 16 bases remaining between them. Germline loops: CDR1 MNHNS, CDR2 SASEGT. CDR3 bases: TGTGCCAGCAGTGACCTATACAGGGACCTAAATGAAAAACTGTTTTTT. Protein: CASSDLYRDLNEKLFF.

The chain is built from TRBV7-9 and TRBJ1-2; 8 bases map to TRBD1. CDR1 and CDR2 from the germline V gene are SEHNR and FQNEAQ (reference sequence). Losses at the gene ends were 0 bases for V and 10 bases for J; bases not matched to a gene: 4. The CDR3 is 13 residues long. The CDR3 protein is CASSLAGTGFYTF. The CDR3 nucleotides read TGTGCCAGCAGCTTAGCTGGGACAGGATTCTACACCTTC. Together with reference TRBV7-9 and TRBJ1-2, the CDR3 gives the full variable domain: DTGVSQNPRHKITKRGQNVTFRCDPISEHNRLYWYRQTLGQGPEFLTYFQNEAQLEKSRLLSDRFSAERPKGSFSTLEIQRTEQGDSAMYLCASSLAGTGFYTFGSGTRLTVV.

This clonotype showed up just a few times. The CDR3 spells CSASRVGAGELFF. CDR3 in DNA: TGCAGTGCCTCTAGGGTCGGGGCCGGGGAGCTGTTTTTT. The chain couples TRBV20-1 to TRBJ2-2; a weak D match, TRBD2 (5 bases). This CDR3 contains 13 residues. Germline CDR1 DFQATT, CDR2 SNEGSKA (reference sequence). V lost 6 bases and J 6 bases, leaving 14 bases between the germline ends.

This clonotype was counted many times. As DNA, the CDR3 is TGTGCCAGCAGCCACGCGAGGGGCTTCAGCTCCTACAATGAGCAGTTCTTC. Its translation: CASSHARGFSSYNEQFF. This chain connects TRBV11-2 to TRBJ2-1, with D possibly called TRBD1 or TRBD2 (5 bases each). Germline V lookup: CDR1 SGHAT, CDR2 FQNNGV. The CDR3 runs to 17 residues. Trimming took off 5 bases at V and 0 bases at J, with 17 bases between the two ends.

This clonotype was seen once. The rearrangement links TRBV30 to TRBJ2-2, with 10 nucleotides matching TRBD1. Per the germline V gene, CDR1 is GTSNPN and CDR2 is SVGIG (reference sequence). The CDR3 length is 16 residues. Trimming cost V 0 bases and J 8 bases; bases outside gene matches: 9. CDR3 DNA: TGTGCCTGGAGTGTACTTGGGACAGGGGATTTAGGGGAGCTGTTTTTT. Its protein is CAWSVLGTGDLGELFF.

This chain joins TRBV9 and TRBJ2-5; 14 nucleotides match TRBD2. From germline, CDR1 is SGDLS and CDR2 YYNGEE. CDR3 size: 16 residues. J was trimmed by 1 base and V by 4 bases; bases with no gene match: 3. CDR3: CASSPGTSGGQETQYF. In DNA, the CDR3 is TGTGCCAGCAGCCCCGGGACTAGCGGGGGCCAAGAGACCCAGTACTTC.

The V and J genes are TRBV29-1 and TRBJ1-5; maybe TRBD1 (5 bases). This CDR3 is 14 amino acids long. The germline gives CDR1 SQVTM, CDR2 ANQGSEA. With 6 bases removed from V and 2 bases from J, the gap between germline ends came to 14 bases. This CDR3 is CSVSQGGGNQPQHF. The CDR3 bases are TGCAGCGTCTCTCAGGGAGGAGGCAATCAGCCCCAGCATTTT. Filled out from reference TRBV29-1 and TRBJ1-5, the complete variable domain reads SAVISQKPSRDICQRGTSLTIQCQVDSQVTMMFWYRQQPGQSLTLIATANQGSEATYESGFVIDKFPISRPNLTFSTLTVSNMSPEDSSIYLCSVSQGGGNQPQHFGDGTRLSIL.

This chain uses TRBV2 with TRBJ2-7; TRBD2 matches 11 bases. Germline V gene sequence: CDR1 SNHLY, CDR2 FYNNEI. J gave up 0 bases and V 6 bases, and 4 bases lay outside the gene matches. This CDR3 is built from 15 residues. The CDR3 DNA reads TGTGCCAGCAGAATTAGCGGGAGGGCCTCCTACGAGCAGTACTTC. It is translated as CASRISGRASYEQYF.